This is a list of T cell receptor beta chains from one sample in a study of blood T cell repertoires in COVID-19. Repertoires were generated with immunoSEQ multiplex PCR, while TCRdb's copy carries only in-frame clones and drops some. The profile shows 400,000 to 450,000 clones, 80% to 95% of them singletons. The specimen was PBMCs or T cells enriched from blood (not recorded which). All receptors come from a man aged 18 to 30 who had recovered from COVID-19. Each CDR3 is given with its conserved first and last residue. A D gene is named only where the DNA matches it firmly. The size of a clone is reported for some rows only, either as once, few or many, or as a class for expanded clones.

D	V	size	J	CDR3	DNA
TRBD2	TRBV7-3	-	TRBJ2-3	CASSLAGVVTDTQYF	TGTGCCAGCAGCCTAGCGGGAGTCGTCACAGATACGCAGTATTTT
TRBD2	TRBV4-2	-	TRBJ2-3	CASSQEGTSGTSDTQYF	TGTGCCAGCAGCCAAGAGGGGACTAGCGGAACGTCAGATACGCAGTATTTT
TRBD1	TRBV9	-	TRBJ2-2	CASSVGTGGSGELFF	TGTGCCAGCAGCGTAGGGACAGGGGGATCCGGGGAGCTGTTTTTT
-	TRBV7-3	-	TRBJ1-2	CASSLSGADNYGYTF	TGTGCCAGCAGCTTAAGCGGGGCCGATAACTATGGCTACACCTTC
TRBD1	TRBV7-3	-	TRBJ1-2	CASSSETGGGYTF	TGTGCCAGCAGCTCAGAGACAGGGGGTGGCTACACCTTC
-	TRBV5-1	-	TRBJ2-1	CASSPLTGGRDEQFF	TGCGCCAGCAGCCCCCTTACGGGGGGCAGGGATGAGCAGTTCTTC
-	TRBV7-9	-	TRBJ1-6	CASSLERGRPLHF	TGTGCCAGCAGCTTAGAGCGGGGTAGACCCCTCCACTTT
-	TRBV5-8	few	TRBJ2-7	CASSLPDSSYEQYF	TGTGCCAGCAGCCTCCCCGACAGTTCCTACGAGCAGTACTTC
-	TRBV5-1	-	TRBJ1-2	CASSLDGGSYGYTF	TGCGCCAGCAGCTTGGACGGGGGAAGTTATGGCTACACCTTC
TRBD2	TRBV7-6	-	TRBJ2-2	CASSSQPSGGLASNTGELFF	TGTGCCAGCAGCTCACAACCAAGCGGGGGACTAGCGAGTAACACCGGGGAGCTGTTTTTT
-	TRBV18	-	TRBJ2-7	CASSPGPNYEQYF	TGTGCCAGCTCACCGGGGCCGAACTACGAGCAGTACTTC
-	TRBV27	-	TRBJ2-6	CASSFLLNRVAGANVLTF	TGTGCCAGCAGTTTCCTCCTCAATCGGGTGGCTGGGGCCAACGTCCTGACTTTC
TRBD1	TRBV11-3	-	TRBJ2-2	CASRKTDRGRVTGELFF	TGTGCCAGCAGAAAAACCGACAGGGGGCGAGTCACCGGGGAGCTGTTTTTT
TRBD1	TRBV4-1	-	TRBJ1-6	CASSLDRASGSPLHF	TGCGCCAGCAGCCTCGACAGGGCGTCGGGCTCACCCCTCCACTTT
-	TRBV18	-	TRBJ2-5	CASSPVLETQYF	TGTGCCAGCTCACCAGTATTAGAGACCCAGTACTTC
TRBD1	TRBV28	-	TRBJ1-2	CASSLGGQGWSYGYTF	TGTGCCAGCAGTTTAGGGGGACAGGGTTGGAGCTATGGCTACACCTTC
-	TRBV4-1	-	TRBJ2-3	CASSRSEGTQYF	TGCGCCAGCAGTCGCTCAGAGGGTACGCAGTATTTT
TRBD1	TRBV27	-	TRBJ1-6	CASSPRGRQGFSPLHF	TGTGCCAGCAGTCCTAGGGGGAGACAGGGTTTTTCACCCCTCCACTTT
TRBD1	TRBV12-3/TRBV12-4	-	TRBJ2-1	CASSVDRDNEQFF	TGTGCCAGCAGTGTGGACAGGGACAATGAGCAGTTCTTC
TRBD2	TRBV6-5	-	TRBJ2-5	CASGELANQETQYF	TGTGCCAGCGGGGAACTAGCGAACCAAGAGACCCAGTACTTC
-	TRBV18	-	TRBJ1-2	CASSPTGRRDGYTF	TGTGCCAGCTCACCGACGGGGAGGCGTGACGGCTACACCTTC
TRBD1	TRBV5-1	few	TRBJ2-7	CASSLADGTGSKGQQYF	TGCGCCAGCAGCTTGGCTGATGGGACAGGCAGCAAGGGGCAGCAGTACTTC
-	TRBV6-2/TRBV6-3	-	TRBJ1-2	CASSNRAPPGGYTF	TGTGCCAGCAGTAACAGGGCCCCACCGGGAGGCTACACCTTC
-	TRBV2	-	TRBJ2-7	CASSDSLRSYEQYF	TGTGCCAGCAGTGATAGTTTGCGGTCATACGAGCAGTACTTC
-	TRBV3-1/TRBV3-2	-	TRBJ1-2	CASSPKGQEYGYTF	TGTGCCAGCAGTCCGAAGGGGCAAGAATATGGCTACACCTTC
-	TRBV12-3/TRBV12-4	-	TRBJ1-1	CASSSDTKAFF	TGTGCCAGCAGCTCGGACACAAAAGCTTTCTTT
-	TRBV18	-	TRBJ1-5	CASSPADRAPQHF	TGTGCCAGCTCACCAGCCGATAGAGCGCCCCAGCATTTT
-	TRBV29-1	-	TRBJ1-2	CSARDINYGYTF	TGCAGCGCCCGGGACATTAACTATGGCTACACCTTC
TRBD2	TRBV9	-	TRBJ2-2	CASSGRPGLATGELFF	TGTGCCAGCAGCGGCCGACCGGGACTAGCAACCGGGGAGCTGTTTTTT
-	TRBV5-5	once	TRBJ1-1	CASSLPGLGTEAFF	TGTGCCAGCAGCTTGCCAGGGCTGGGCACTGAAGCTTTCTTT
-	TRBV28	-	TRBJ1-2	CASGAIGYGYTF	TGTGCCAGCGGGGCCATAGGATATGGCTACACCTTC
-	TRBV19	-	TRBJ2-7	CASSPLSGGEQYF	TGTGCCAGTAGTCCGCTGTCTGGCGGCGAGCAGTACTTC
-	TRBV7-2	-	TRBJ2-1	CASSLVGRGSYNEQFF	TGTGCCAGCAGCTTAGTTGGCAGGGGATCCTACAATGAGCAGTTCTTC
TRBD2	TRBV14	-	TRBJ2-7	CASSQGGRAEQYF	TGTGCCAGCAGCCAAGGAGGGAGGGCCGAGCAGTACTTC
-	TRBV25-1	-	TRBJ1-4	CASSQTRKPNEKLFF	TGTGCCAGCAGCCAGACGAGGAAGCCTAATGAAAAACTGTTTTTT
-	TRBV2	few	TRBJ1-2	CASTRGEGYTF	TGTGCCAGTACACGCGGGGAAGGCTACACCTTC
TRBD2	TRBV2	-	TRBJ2-3	CASSEWASGGPDTQYF	TGTGCCAGCAGTGAATGGGCTAGCGGGGGGCCAGATACGCAGTATTTT
-	TRBV5-5	-	TRBJ1-4	CASSFHSGNEKLFF	TGTGCCAGCAGCTTTCACAGCGGGAATGAAAAACTGTTTTTT
TRBD1	TRBV11-2	-	TRBJ1-1	CASSARGGQYTEAFF	TGTGCCAGCAGCGCCCGAGGGGGCCAGTACACTGAAGCTTTCTTT
-	TRBV2	-	TRBJ2-2	CASLVPGWDTGELFF	TGTGCCAGCCTTGTCCCAGGGTGGGACACCGGGGAGCTGTTTTTT
-	TRBV2	-	TRBJ1-2	CASRRDTPGYTF	TGTGCCAGCAGGAGAGATACTCCAGGCTACACCTTC
-	TRBV5-1	-	TRBJ1-1	CASSSDTEAFF	TGCGCCAGCAGTTCAGACACTGAAGCTTTCTTT
-	TRBV11-3	-	TRBJ1-5	CASSLGGDQPQHF	TGTGCCAGCAGCCTCGGGGGTGATCAGCCCCAGCATTTT
TRBD1	TRBV9	-	TRBJ1-2	CASSPDRVNYGYTF	TGTGCCAGCAGCCCGGACAGGGTGAACTATGGCTACACCTTC
TRBD2	TRBV24-1	-	TRBJ2-2	CATSDLGTTASSGGELFF	TGTGCCACCAGTGACCTCGGGACTACAGCAAGCTCCGGGGGGGAGCTGTTTTTT
TRBD2	TRBV3-1/TRBV3-2	-	TRBJ2-2	CASSRRTSGIGGELFF	TGTGCCAGCAGTCGGAGGACTAGCGGGATAGGCGGGGAGCTGTTTTTT
TRBD2	TRBV28	-	TRBJ2-1	CATRLAGERNEQFF	TGTGCCACCCGACTAGCGGGAGAGAGGAATGAGCAGTTCTTC
-	TRBV19	few	TRBJ1-5	CASSIWGKTGNSQPQHF	TGTGCCAGTAGTATCTGGGGTAAGACGGGGAATTCTCAGCCCCAGCATTTT
TRBD2	TRBV5-1	-	TRBJ2-5	CASSLGLAGAREETQYF	TGCGCCAGCAGCTTGGGACTAGCGGGGGCCCGGGAAGAGACCCAGTACTTC
-	TRBV3-1/TRBV3-2	-	TRBJ1-2	CASSQDRSRDYGYTF	TGTGCCAGCAGCCAAGATCGGAGCAGGGACTATGGCTACACCTTC
TRBD1	TRBV7-9	-	TRBJ2-7	CASSFRQGTPYEQYF	TGTGCCAGCAGCTTCCGACAGGGGACCCCCTACGAGCAGTACTTC
-	TRBV2	few	TRBJ1-2	CASIHRVVDGYTF	TGTGCCAGCATTCACAGGGTAGTTGATGGCTACACCTTC
-	TRBV5-4	-	TRBJ1-2	CASSGEGSRYGYTF	TGTGCCAGCAGTGGGGAGGGGAGCCGGTATGGCTACACCTTC
TRBD1	TRBV5-1	-	TRBJ1-5	CASSLDAGGSNQPQHF	TGCGCCAGCAGCTTGGACGCAGGGGGGAGCAATCAGCCCCAGCATTTT
-	TRBV29-1	-	TRBJ2-1	CSVELQVQAEQFF	TGCAGCGTTGAGCTACAGGTGCAGGCAGAGCAGTTCTTC